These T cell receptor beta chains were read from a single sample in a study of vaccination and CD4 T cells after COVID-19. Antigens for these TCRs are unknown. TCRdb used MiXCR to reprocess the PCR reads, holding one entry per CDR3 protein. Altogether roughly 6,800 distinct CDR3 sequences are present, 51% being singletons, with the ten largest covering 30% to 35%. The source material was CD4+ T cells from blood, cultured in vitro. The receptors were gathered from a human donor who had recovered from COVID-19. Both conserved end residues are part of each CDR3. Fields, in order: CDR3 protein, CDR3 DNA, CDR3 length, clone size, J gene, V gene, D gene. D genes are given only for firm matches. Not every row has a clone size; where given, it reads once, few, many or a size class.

CAWSATMNTEAFF TGTGCCTGGAGCGCTACAATGAACACTGAAGCTTTCTTT 13 NA TRBJ1-1 TRBV30 NA
CSAGQGALPQHF TGCAGTGCTGGACAGGGGGCTTTACCCCAGCATTTT 12 NA TRBJ1-5 TRBV20-1 TRBD1
CASRQSNSPLHF TGTGCCAGCAGACAAAGCAATTCACCCCTCCACTTT 12 NA TRBJ1-6 TRBV6-1 NA
CASSQDRRSNTEAFF TGTGCCAGCAGCCAAGATAGACGGTCAAACACTGAAGCTTTCTTT 15 NA TRBJ1-1 TRBV14 NA
CAISSHWGRSTGELFF TGTGCCATCAGTTCTCACTGGGGGAGGAGCACCGGGGAGCTGTTTTTT 16 few TRBJ2-2 TRBV10-3 NA
CASSLAGEGQPQHF TGTGCCAGCAGCTTAGCTGGGGAGGGTCAGCCCCAGCATTTT 14 NA TRBJ1-5 TRBV7-2 NA
CASSLGGVQETQYF TGTGCCAGCAGCCTGGGGGGGGTCCAAGAGACCCAGTACTTC 14 NA TRBJ2-5 TRBV6-2/TRBV6-3 TRBD2
CAWSRDIVSYEQYF TGTGCCTGGAGCCGGGACATTGTCTCCTACGAGCAGTACTTC 14 NA TRBJ2-7 TRBV30 NA
CASGHTDYYSNQPQHF TGTGCCAGCGGACATACAGATTATTATAGCAATCAGCCCCAGCATTTT 16 few TRBJ1-5 TRBV27 NA
CASSRPPQNTEAFF TGTGCCAGCAGCCGGCCGCCCCAGAACACTGAAGCTTTCTTT 14 NA TRBJ1-1 TRBV21-1 NA
CASSSAMNTEAFF TGTGCCAGTAGTAGCGCAATGAACACTGAAGCTTTCTTT 13 few TRBJ1-1 TRBV19 NA
CAISTDRAGPQHF TGTGCCATCAGTACCGACAGGGCCGGGCCCCAGCATTTT 13 NA TRBJ1-5 TRBV10-3 TRBD1
CSAGGEGVNTEAFF TGCAGTGCTGGGGGGGAGGGGGTGAACACTGAAGCTTTCTTT 14 NA TRBJ1-1 TRBV20-1 NA
CASSEARGVPETQYF TGTGCCAGCAGTGAAGCGCGGGGCGTGCCAGAGACCCAGTACTTC 15 NA TRBJ2-5 TRBV6-1 NA
CATRERDLYEQYF TGTGCCACCAGGGAGCGGGACCTCTACGAGCAGTACTTC 13 NA TRBJ2-7 TRBV24-1 TRBD2
CASSTNNGRNTGELFF TGTGCCAGCAGTACCAACAATGGACGGAATACCGGGGAGCTGTTTTTT 16 NA TRBJ2-2 TRBV12-3/TRBV12-4 NA
CASSPLGRGADTQYF TGTGCCAGCAGCCCTCTGGGGAGGGGGGCAGATACGCAGTATTTT 15 few TRBJ2-3 TRBV25-1 NA
CASSLLTLANTGELFF TGTGCCAGCAGTTTACTCACCCTCGCGAACACCGGGGAGCTGTTTTTT 16 NA TRBJ2-2 TRBV11-2 NA
CASSQDVTGGMNTEAFF TGTGCCAGCAGCCAAGATGTGACAGGGGGCATGAACACTGAAGCTTTCTTT 17 NA TRBJ1-1 TRBV4-2 TRBD1
CASSSVRANYGYTF TGTGCCAGCAGTTCTGTCAGGGCAAACTATGGCTACACCTTC 14 NA TRBJ1-2 TRBV6-5 NA
CASRRGAMNTEAFF TGTGCCAGCAGACGCGGGGCCATGAACACTGAAGCTTTCTTT 14 NA TRBJ1-1 TRBV11-1 NA
CASSAASGVYEQYF TGTGCCAGCAGTGCTGCTAGCGGGGTCTACGAGCAGTACTTC 14 few TRBJ2-7 TRBV6-1 TRBD2
CSAWDENKGYGYTF TGCAGTGCTTGGGACGAGAACAAAGGGTATGGCTACACCTTC 14 NA TRBJ1-2 TRBV20-1 NA
CARQGEWANEQYF TGTGCCAGACAGGGGGAATGGGCTAACGAGCAGTACTTC 13 few TRBJ2-7 TRBV21-1 NA
CASSRQGGGYGYTF TGTGCCAGCAGTAGACAGGGCGGCGGGTATGGCTACACCTTC 14 NA TRBJ1-2 TRBV12-3/TRBV12-4 TRBD1
CASSDSGQGRSPLHF TGTGCCAGCAGTGACTCCGGACAGGGGCGTTCACCCCTCCACTTT 15 once TRBJ1-6 TRBV2 TRBD1
CASSIVGPRGGETQYF TGTGCCAGTAGTATAGTCGGTCCTCGGGGGGGAGAGACCCAGTACTTC 16 NA TRBJ2-5 TRBV19 TRBD2
CASSLFGTNTEAFF TGTGCCAGCAGTTTATTTGGGACAAACACTGAAGCTTTCTTT 14 medium-sized TRBJ1-1 TRBV27 NA
CASSFRREGVTEAFF TGTGCCAGCAGCTTCAGGAGGGAGGGTGTCACTGAAGCTTTCTTT 15 few TRBJ1-1 TRBV7-8 NA
CASSLVREGQGNEQFF TGTGCTAGCAGCTTAGTGCGGGAGGGCCAGGGGAATGAGCAGTTCTTC 16 NA TRBJ2-1 TRBV7-7 TRBD2
CASRQGNMNTEAFF TGTGCCAGCAGACAGGGGAACATGAACACTGAAGCTTTCTTT 14 NA TRBJ1-1 TRBV27 TRBD1
CASTGQGVAYNSPLHF TGTGCCAGCACCGGACAGGGAGTCGCCTATAATTCACCCCTCCACTTT 16 few TRBJ1-6 TRBV2 TRBD1
CASSFRFGPTYNEQFF TGTGCCAGCAGCTTCCGTTTCGGGCCTACCTACAATGAGCAGTTCTTC 16 NA TRBJ2-1 TRBV7-8 NA
CASSDWDRDDGYTF TGTGCCAGCAGTGATTGGGACAGGGACGATGGCTACACCTTC 14 few TRBJ1-2 TRBV25-1 TRBD1
CASSIGRRAGYGYTF TGTGCCAGTAGTATAGGCCGACGGGCAGGCTATGGCTACACCTTC 15 few TRBJ1-2 TRBV19 NA
CASSADDTDTQYF TGTGCCAGCAGCGCAGACGACACAGATACGCAGTATTTT 13 medium-sized TRBJ2-3 TRBV11-3 NA